This T cell receptor (beta chain) came from a study of T-cell reconstitution after alpha-beta-depleted transplantation in children. Turning to this clonotype: Its antigen is currently unknown. At one boundary the junction diverges from the germline segment, which might be a read error.

Points from the study as a whole: By about two months after transplant, alpha-beta T cells reportedly arose from several hundred graft clones that had expanded. Some patients owed their high day-60 TCRbeta diversity to surviving recipient T cells and thymic progenitors. At the one-year point after transplant, T-cell counts and TCRbeta diversity were found to come mostly from T cells that had been newly produced.

Unique molecular identifiers were incorporated when the TCRbeta library was constructed. TCRdb reprocessed the PCR reads via MiXCR and lists one record per CDR3 protein. The sample yields more than 45,000 distinct CDR3 sequences, roughly 50% seen once. This CDR3 spans 13 amino acids. Germline lookup yields CDR1 DFQATT and CDR2 SNEGSKA (reference sequence). This chain connects TRBV20-1 to TRBJ1-1, with TRBD1 as a possible D gene (6 bases). The source is a boy under three years old with SCID, due to receive a stem cell transplant. Here the sequenced sample was peripheral blood, taken before TCRalphabeta/CD19-depleted stem cell transplant. The CDR3, as DNA: TGCATTGCTCCCTTGACAGGTCGGACTGAAGCTTTCTTT. Amino acid sequence: CIAPLTGRTEAFF.